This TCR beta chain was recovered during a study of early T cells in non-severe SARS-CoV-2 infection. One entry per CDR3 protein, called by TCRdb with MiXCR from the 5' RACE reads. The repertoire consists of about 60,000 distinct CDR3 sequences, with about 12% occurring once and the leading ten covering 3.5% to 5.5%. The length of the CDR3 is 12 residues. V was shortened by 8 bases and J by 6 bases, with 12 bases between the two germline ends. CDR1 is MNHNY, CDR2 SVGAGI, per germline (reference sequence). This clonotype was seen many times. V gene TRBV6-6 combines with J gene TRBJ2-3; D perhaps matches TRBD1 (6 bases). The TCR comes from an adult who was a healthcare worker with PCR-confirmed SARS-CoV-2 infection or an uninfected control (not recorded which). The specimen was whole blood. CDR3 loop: CASSITGDTQYF. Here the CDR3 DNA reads TGTGCCAGCTCCATTACAGGGGATACGCAGTATTTT.